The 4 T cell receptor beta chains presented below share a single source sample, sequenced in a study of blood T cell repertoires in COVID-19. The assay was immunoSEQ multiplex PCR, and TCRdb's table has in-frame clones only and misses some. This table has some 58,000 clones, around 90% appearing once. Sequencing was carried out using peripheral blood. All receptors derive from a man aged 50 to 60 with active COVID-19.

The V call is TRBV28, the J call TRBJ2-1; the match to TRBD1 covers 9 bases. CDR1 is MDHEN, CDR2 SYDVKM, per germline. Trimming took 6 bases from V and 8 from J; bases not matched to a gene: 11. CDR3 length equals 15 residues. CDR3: CASRDTGTGNDEQFF. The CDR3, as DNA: TGTGCCAGCAGGGATACCGGGACAGGGAACGATGAGCAGTTCTTC.

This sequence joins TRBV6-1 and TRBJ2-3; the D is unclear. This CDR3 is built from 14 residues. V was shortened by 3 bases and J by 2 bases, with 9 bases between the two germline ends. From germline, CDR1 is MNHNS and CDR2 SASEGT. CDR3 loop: CASSDRLITDTQYF. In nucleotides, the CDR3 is TGTGCCAGCAGTGACAGGCTGATCACAGATACGCAGTATTTT.

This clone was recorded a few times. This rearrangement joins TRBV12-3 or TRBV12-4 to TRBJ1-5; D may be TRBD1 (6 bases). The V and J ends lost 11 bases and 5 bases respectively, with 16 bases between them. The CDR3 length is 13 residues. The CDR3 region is CACQRQAHQPQHF. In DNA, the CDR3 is TGTGCCTGCCAGAGACAGGCCCATCAGCCCCAGCATTTT.

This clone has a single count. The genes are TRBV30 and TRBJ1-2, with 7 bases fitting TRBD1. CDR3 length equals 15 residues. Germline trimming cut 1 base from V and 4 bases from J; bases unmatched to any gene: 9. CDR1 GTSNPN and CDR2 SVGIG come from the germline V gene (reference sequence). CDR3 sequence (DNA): TGTGCCTGGAGTGGAGGGGGCGGGCTACTCTATGGCTACACCTTC. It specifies CAWSGGGGLLYGYTF.